This paragraph covers one T cell receptor beta chain sequence. This sample is drawn from a study of control samples from healthy donors and cancer patients. The protocol was immunoSEQ multiplex PCR, while the TCRdb copy is restricted to in-frame clones and leaves out a portion. This table has 120,000 or so clones, approximately 94% appearing once. Germline CDR1 is SEHNR and CDR2 is FQNEAQ (reference sequence). The V gene lost 4 bases and the J gene lost 0 bases, with 16 bases spanning the gap. This CDR3 is 17 amino acids long. This sequence was found in a man aged 25 to 45 in good health. The chain carries TRBV7-9 and TRBJ2-4, with a tentative D call TRBD2 (5 bases). Sequenced material: blood. The CDR3 DNA reads as TGTGCCAGCAGCTCCCCATCGGGGAAACTAGCCAAAAACATTCAGTACTTC. Its translation: CASSSPSGKLAKNIQYF.